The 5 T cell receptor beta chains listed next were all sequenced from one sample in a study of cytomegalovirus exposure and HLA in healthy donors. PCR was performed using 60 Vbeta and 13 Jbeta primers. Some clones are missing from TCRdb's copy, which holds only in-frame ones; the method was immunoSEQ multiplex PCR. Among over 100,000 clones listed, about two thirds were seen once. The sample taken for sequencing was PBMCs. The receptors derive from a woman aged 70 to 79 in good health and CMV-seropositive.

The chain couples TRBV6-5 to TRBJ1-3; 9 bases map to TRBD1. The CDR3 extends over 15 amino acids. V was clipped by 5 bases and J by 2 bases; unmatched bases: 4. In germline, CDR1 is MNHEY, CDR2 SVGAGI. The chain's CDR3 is CASSLGTGTGNTIYF. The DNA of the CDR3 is TGTGCCAGCAGTCTTGGGACAGGGACTGGAAACACCATATATTTT.

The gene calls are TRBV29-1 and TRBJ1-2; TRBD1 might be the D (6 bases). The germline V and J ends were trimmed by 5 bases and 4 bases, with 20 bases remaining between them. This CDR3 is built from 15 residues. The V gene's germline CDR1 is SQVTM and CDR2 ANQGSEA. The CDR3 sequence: CSVSDSGRGSYGYTF. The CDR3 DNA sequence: TGCAGCGTTTCCGATTCGGGCAGGGGCAGCTATGGCTACACCTTC. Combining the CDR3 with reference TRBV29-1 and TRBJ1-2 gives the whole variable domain SAVISQKPSRDICQRGTSLTIQCQVDSQVTMMFWYRQQPGQSLTLIATANQGSEATYESGFVIDKFPISRPNLTFSTLTVSNMSPEDSSIYLCSVSDSGRGSYGYTFGSGTRLTVV.

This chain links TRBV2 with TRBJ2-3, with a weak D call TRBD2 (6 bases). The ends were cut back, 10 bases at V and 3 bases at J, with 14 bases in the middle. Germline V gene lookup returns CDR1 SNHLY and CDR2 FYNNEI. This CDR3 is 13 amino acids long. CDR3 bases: TGTGCCACCTCGGCGGAGGGGACAGATACGCAGTATTTT. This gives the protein CATSAEGTDTQYF. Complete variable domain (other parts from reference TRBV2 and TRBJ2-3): EPEVTQTPSHQVTQMGQEVILRCVPISNHLYFYWYRQILGQKVEFLVSFYNNEISEKSEIFDDQFSVERPDGSNFTLKIRSTKLEDSAMYFCATSAEGTDTQYFGPGTRLTVL.

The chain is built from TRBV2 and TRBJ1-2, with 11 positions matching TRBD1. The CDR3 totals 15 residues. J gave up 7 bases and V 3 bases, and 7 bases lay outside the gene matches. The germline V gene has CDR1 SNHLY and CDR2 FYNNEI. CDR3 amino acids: CASSDFGQGATGYTF. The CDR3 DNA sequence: TGTGCCAGCAGTGATTTCGGACAGGGGGCCACTGGCTACACCTTC.

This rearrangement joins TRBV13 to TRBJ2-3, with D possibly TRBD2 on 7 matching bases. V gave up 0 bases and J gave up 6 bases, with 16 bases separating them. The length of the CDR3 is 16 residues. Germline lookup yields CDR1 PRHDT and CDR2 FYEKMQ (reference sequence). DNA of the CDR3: TGTGCCAGCAGCTTAGGAGGGGGGGCCGGACAGGATACGCAGTATTTT. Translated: CASSLGGGAGQDTQYF.